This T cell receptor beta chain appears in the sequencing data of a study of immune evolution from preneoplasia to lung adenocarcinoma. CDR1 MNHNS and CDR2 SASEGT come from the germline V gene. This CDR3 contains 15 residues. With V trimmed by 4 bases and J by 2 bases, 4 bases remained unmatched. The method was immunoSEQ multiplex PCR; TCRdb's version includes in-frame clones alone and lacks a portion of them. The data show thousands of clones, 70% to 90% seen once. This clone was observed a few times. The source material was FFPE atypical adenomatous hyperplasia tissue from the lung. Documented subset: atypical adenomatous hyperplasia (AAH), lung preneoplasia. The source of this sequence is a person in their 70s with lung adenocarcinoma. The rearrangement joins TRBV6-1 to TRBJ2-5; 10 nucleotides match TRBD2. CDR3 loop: CASSVIAGGQETQYF. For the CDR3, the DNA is TGTGCCAGCAGTGTAATAGCGGGAGGACAAGAGACCCAGTACTTC.